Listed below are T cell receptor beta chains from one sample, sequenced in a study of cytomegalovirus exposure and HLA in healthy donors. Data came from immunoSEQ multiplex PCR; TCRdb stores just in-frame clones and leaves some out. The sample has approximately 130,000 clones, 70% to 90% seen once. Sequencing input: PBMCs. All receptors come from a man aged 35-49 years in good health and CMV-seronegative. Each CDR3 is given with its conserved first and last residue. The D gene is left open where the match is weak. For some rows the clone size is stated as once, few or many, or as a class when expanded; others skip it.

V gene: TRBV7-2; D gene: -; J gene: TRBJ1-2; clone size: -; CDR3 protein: CASSFVGVNYGYTF; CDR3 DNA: TGTGCCAGCAGCTTCGTCGGAGTAAACTATGGCTACACCTTC
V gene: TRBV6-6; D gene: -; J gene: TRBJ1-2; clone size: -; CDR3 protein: CASSYSSASYGYTF; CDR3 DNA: TGTGCCAGCAGTTACTCGAGTGCTTCCTATGGCTACACCTTC
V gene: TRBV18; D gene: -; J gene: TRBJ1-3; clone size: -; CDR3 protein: CASFPTDRSGNTIYF; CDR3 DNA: TGTGCCAGCTTTCCGACAGACCGCTCTGGAAACACCATATATTTT
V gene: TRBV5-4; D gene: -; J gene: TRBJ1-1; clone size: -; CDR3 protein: CASSLVGAGKNLKAFF; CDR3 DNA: TGTGCCAGCAGCTTGGTTGGGGCCGGAAAGAACCTGAAAGCTTTCTTT
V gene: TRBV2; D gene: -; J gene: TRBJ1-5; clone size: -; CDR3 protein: CASSERGHRNQPQHF; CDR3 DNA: TGTGCCAGCAGTGAACGGGGACACAGAAATCAGCCCCAGCATTTT
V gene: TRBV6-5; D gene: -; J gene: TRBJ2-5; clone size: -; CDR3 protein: CASSYFQGEETQYF; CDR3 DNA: TGTGCCAGCAGTTACTTCCAGGGCGAAGAGACCCAGTACTTC
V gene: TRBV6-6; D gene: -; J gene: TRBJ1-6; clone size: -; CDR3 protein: CASSLLQENSPLHF; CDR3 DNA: TGTGCCAGCAGTCTCCTACAGGAAAATTCACCCCTCCACTTT
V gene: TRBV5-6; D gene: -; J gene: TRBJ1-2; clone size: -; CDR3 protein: CASSFGNNYGYTF; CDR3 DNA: TGTGCCAGCAGCTTCGGTAATAACTATGGCTACACCTTC
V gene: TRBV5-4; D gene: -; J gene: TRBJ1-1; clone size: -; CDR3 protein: CASSLGWGDTEAFF; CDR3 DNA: TGTGCCAGCAGCTTGGGATGGGGGGATACTGAAGCTTTCTTT
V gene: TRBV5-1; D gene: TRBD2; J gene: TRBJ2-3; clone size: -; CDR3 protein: CASSLGTSGTDTQYF; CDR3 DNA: TGCGCCAGCAGCTTGGGCACTAGCGGCACAGATACGCAGTATTTT
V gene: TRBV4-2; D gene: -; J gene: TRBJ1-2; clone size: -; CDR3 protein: CASSQDLSEGYGYTF; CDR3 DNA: TGTGCCAGCAGCCAAGATTTATCGGAGGGCTATGGCTACACCTTC
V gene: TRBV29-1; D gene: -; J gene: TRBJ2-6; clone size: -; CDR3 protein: CSAWTELSGANVLTF; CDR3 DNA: TGCAGCGCATGGACAGAACTCTCTGGGGCCAACGTCCTGACTTTC
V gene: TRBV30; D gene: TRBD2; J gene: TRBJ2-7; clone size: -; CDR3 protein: CAWRASGSIYEQYF; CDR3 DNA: TGTGCCTGGAGAGCGAGCGGGAGTATCTACGAGCAGTACTTC
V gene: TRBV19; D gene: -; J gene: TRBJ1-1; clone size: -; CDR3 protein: CASRIEGEGTEAFF; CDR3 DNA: TGTGCCAGTAGAATAGAGGGAGAGGGAACTGAAGCTTTCTTT
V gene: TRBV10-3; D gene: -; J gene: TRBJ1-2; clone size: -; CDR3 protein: CAISGAASDYGYTF; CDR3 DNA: TGTGCCATCAGTGGCGCGGCGTCGGACTATGGCTACACCTTC
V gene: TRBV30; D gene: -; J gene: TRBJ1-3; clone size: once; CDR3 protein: CAWSAKRGNTIYF; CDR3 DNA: TGTGCCTGGAGTGCTAAGCGTGGAAACACCATATATTTT
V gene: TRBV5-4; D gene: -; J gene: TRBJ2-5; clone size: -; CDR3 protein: CASSLSLRETQYF; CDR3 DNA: TGTGCCAGCAGCTTGAGTCTACGAGAGACCCAGTACTTC
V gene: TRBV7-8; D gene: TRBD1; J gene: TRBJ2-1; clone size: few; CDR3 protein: CASSLRASLDRYNEQFF; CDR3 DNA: TGTGCCAGCAGCTTAAGGGCATCCCTGGACAGGTACAATGAGCAGTTCTTC
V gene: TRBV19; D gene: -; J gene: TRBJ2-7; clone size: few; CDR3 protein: CASSIAGVGSYEQYF; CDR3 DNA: TGTGCCAGTAGTATAGCGGGAGTAGGCTCCTACGAGCAGTACTTC
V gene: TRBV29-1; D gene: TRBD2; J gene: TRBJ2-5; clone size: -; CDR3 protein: CSAQGGGTSRKTQYF; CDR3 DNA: TGCAGCGCCCAAGGGGGGGGGACTAGTCGGAAGACCCAGTACTTC
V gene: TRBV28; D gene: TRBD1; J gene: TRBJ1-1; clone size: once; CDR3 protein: CASSSTAGQAEAFF; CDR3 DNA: TGTGCCAGCAGTTCTACAGCGGGACAGGCTGAAGCTTTCTTT
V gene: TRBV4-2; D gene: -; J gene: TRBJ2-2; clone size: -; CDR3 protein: CASSQDAGVGTGELFF; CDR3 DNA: TGTGCCAGCAGCCAGGACGCAGGGGTAGGCACCGGGGAGCTGTTTTTT
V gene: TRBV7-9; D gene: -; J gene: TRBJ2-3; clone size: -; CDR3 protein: CASTYTTTDTQYF; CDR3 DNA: TGTGCCAGCACCTATACTACTACAGATACGCAGTATTTT
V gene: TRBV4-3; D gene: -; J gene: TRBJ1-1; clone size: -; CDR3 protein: CASSQGLSNTEAFF; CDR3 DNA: TGCGCCAGCAGCCAAGGACTGAGTAACACTGAAGCTTTCTTT
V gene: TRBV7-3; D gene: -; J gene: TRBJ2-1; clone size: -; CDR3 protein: CASSLGGSFNNEQFF; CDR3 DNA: TGTGCCAGCAGCTTAGGGGGGAGTTTCAACAATGAGCAGTTCTTC
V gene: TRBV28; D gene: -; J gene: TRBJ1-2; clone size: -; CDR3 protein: CASTPTGAYGYTF; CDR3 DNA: TGTGCCAGCACCCCGACTGGTGCTTATGGCTACACCTTC
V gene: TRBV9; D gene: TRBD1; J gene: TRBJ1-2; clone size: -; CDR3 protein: CASTQGVDGYTF; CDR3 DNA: TGTGCCAGCACCCAGGGGGTCGATGGCTACACCTTC
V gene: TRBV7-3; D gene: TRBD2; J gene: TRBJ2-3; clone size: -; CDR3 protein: CASSSGTSGYTDTQYF; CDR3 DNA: TGTGCCAGCAGCTCCGGGACTAGCGGATACACAGATACGCAGTATTTT
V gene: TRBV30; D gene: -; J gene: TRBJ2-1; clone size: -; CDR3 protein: CAWSVGQGNNEQFF; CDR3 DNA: TGTGCATGGAGTGTCGGGCAGGGTAACAATGAGCAGTTCTTC
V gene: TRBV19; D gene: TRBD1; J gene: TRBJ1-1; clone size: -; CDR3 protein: CASSARSTGLRDTEAFF; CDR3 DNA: TGTGCCAGTAGTGCCCGGTCGACAGGGTTGAGGGACACTGAAGCTTTCTTT
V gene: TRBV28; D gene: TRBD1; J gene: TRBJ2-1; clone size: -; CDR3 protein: CASSGGQGRDNEQFF; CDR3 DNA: TGTGCCAGCAGTGGTGGACAGGGGAGGGACAATGAGCAGTTCTTC
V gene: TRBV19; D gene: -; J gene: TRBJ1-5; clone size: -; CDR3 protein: CASSIPAGDSNQPQHF; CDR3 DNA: TGTGCCAGTAGTATCCCCGCAGGGGATAGCAATCAGCCCCAGCATTTT